The 32 T cell receptor beta chains below were found in one sample sequenced in a study of long-term antiretroviral therapy in people with HIV. They ran version v3.0 of the immunoSEQ assay at survey level. The data were produced by immunoSEQ multiplex PCR, yet TCRdb's version contains in-frame clones alone and is incomplete. The data show tens of thousands of clones, around 84% seen once. This specimen was unsorted PBMCs, taken 3 years after starting antiretroviral therapy. The receptor source for this set is a man between 50 and 59 years old with HIV.

This clone was detected once. The rearrangement joins TRBV6-6 to TRBJ1-1; 7 bases agree with TRBD1. V was clipped by 5 bases and J by 2 bases; unmatched bases: 2. This CDR3 spans 13 amino acids. Germline V gene lookup returns CDR1 MNHNY and CDR2 SVGAGI (reference sequence). The CDR3 DNA sequence: TGTGCCAGCAGTGACAGGGTAAACACTGAAGCTTTCTTT. Protein: CASSDRVNTEAFF.

The V and J genes are TRBV5-5 and TRBJ2-1, with D maybe TRBD2 (6 bases). This CDR3 contains 16 residues. CDR1 is SGHKS, CDR2 YYEKEE, per germline (reference sequence). Trimming stripped 0 bases from V and 0 bases from J, with 10 bases between. This chain's CDR3 is CASSLAGVSSYNEQFF. The CDR3 DNA reads as TGTGCCAGCAGCTTGGCGGGGGTGAGCTCCTACAATGAGCAGTTCTTC.

The chain is built from TRBV7-3 and TRBJ2-1, with a weak D call TRBD1 (6 bases). The germline V gene has CDR1 SGHTA and CDR2 FQGTGA. The CDR3 length is 15 residues. Between the trimmed V and J ends, which lost 6 bases and 2 bases, there was a span of 14 bases. In DNA form, the CDR3 reads TGTGCCAGCAGTCCAAAGGGGGAAACCTACAATGAGCAGTTCTTC. It translates to CASSPKGETYNEQFF. The entire variable domain, with the rest obtained from reference TRBV7-3 and TRBJ2-1, is as follows: GAGVSQTPSNKVTEKGKYVELRCDPISGHTALYWYRQSLGQGPEFLIYFQGTGAADDSGLPNDRFFAVRPEGSVSTLKIQRTERGDSAVYLCASSPKGETYNEQFFGPGTRLTVL.

J is TRBJ1-2 and V is TRBV4-1; maybe TRBD1 (5 bases). Trimming took 4 bases from V and 8 from J, leaving 23 bases between them. Germline V CDR1 and CDR2: MGHRA, YSYEKL. The CDR3 extends over 16 amino acids. CDR3 in DNA: TGCGCCAGCAGCCGGACCCTGGCAGGCCTAAGGGGCGGCTACACCTTC. This sequence encodes CASSRTLAGLRGGYTF.

The chain recombines TRBV5-1 with TRBJ1-2; D unclear. Per germline, CDR1 SGHRS and CDR2 YFSETQ. V was trimmed by 1 base and J by 5 bases, leaving 6 bases between them. The CDR3 sequence is 12 residues long. This CDR3 is CASSLPQYGYTF. CDR3 nucleotides: TGCGCCAGCAGCTTGCCCCAGTATGGCTACACCTTC.

On this clone: The junction departs from the called germline gene at one end, perhaps through a read error. The rearrangement joins TRBV7-7 to TRBJ2-1; TRBD2 aligns across 8 bases. Per the germline V gene, CDR1 is SSHAT and CDR2 is FNYEAQ (reference sequence). There are 14 residues in the CDR3. CDR3 amino acids: CASSLASSGYEQFF. CDR3 bases: TGTGCTAGCAGCTTAGCGTCTAGCGGGTATGAGCAGTTCTTC.

The rearrangement links TRBV2 to TRBJ2-5, with TRBD2 matching 7 bases. The CDR3 extends over 12 amino acids. Per the germline V gene, CDR1 is SNHLY and CDR2 is FYNNEI. The V and J ends lost 11 bases and 7 bases, in that order; junction bases with no gene match: 10. The CDR3 coding sequence is TGTGCCCTAGGGGAGGGCATAGGGACCCAGTACTTC. As protein: CALGEGIGTQYF.

V and J are TRBV4-3 and TRBJ2-5, with D possibly being TRBD1 or TRBD2 (5 bases each). Germline lookup yields CDR1 LGHNA and CDR2 YSLEER. Trimming pared 0 bases from V and 5 bases from J, leaving 13 bases between. The CDR3 has 15 amino acids. The CDR3 loop is CASSQDPRGVETQYF. CDR3 DNA: TGCGCCAGCAGCCAAGATCCGCGAGGGGTGGAGACCCAGTACTTC.

The chain recombines TRBV29-1 with TRBJ1-1; D gene unclear. Trimming took off 4 bases at V and 4 bases at J, with 22 bases between the two ends. The length of the CDR3 is 16 residues. Germline values: CDR1 SQVTM, CDR2 ANQGSEA. The CDR3 DNA reads TGCAGCGTTGTCGGTTTTATCGGGGTTGGTTCCACTGAAGCTTTCTTT. The encoded protein is CSVVGFIGVGSTEAFF.

V gene TRBV29-1 combines with J gene TRBJ1-2; D ambiguous. CDR1 is SQVTM and CDR2 is ANQGSEA in the germline V gene. V lost 5 bases and J 0 bases, leaving 16 bases between the germline ends. This CDR3 is built from 15 residues. The CDR3 is CSVILNNSPNYGYTF. Here the CDR3 DNA reads TGCAGCGTTATTTTAAACAACAGTCCTAACTATGGCTACACCTTC.

This clone came up once. The CDR3 DNA reads TGTGCCAGCAGTTACTCGACAATACGACCCTACAATGAGCAGTTCTTC. Amino acid sequence: CASSYSTIRPYNEQFF. This sequence joins TRBV6-5 and TRBJ2-1; D remains ambiguous. The CDR3 loop spans 16 amino acids. V lost 0 bases to trimming and J lost 2 bases, with 11 bases between them. The germline CDR1 and CDR2 sequences are MNHEY and SVGAGI.

The chain uses TRBV4-1 and TRBJ2-1, with D tentatively TRBD1 (5 bases). This CDR3 spans 13 amino acids. The germline V gene encodes CDR1 MGHRA and CDR2 YSYEKL. The V end lost 1 base, the J end lost 7 bases, and 8 bases lay between the germline ends. For the CDR3, the DNA is TGCGCCAGCAGCCAAGGGAACAGGAATGAGCAGTTCTTC. As protein: CASSQGNRNEQFF.

The CDR3 bases are TGTGCCAGCGGGTGGGGGCATGAGCAGTTCTTC. Amino acids: CASGWGHEQFF. The gene calls are TRBV6-5 and TRBJ2-1; D perhaps matches TRBD1 (6 bases). CDR3 length: 11 amino acids. Germline V gene sequence: CDR1 MNHEY, CDR2 SVGAGI. With 8 bases removed from V and 8 bases from J, the gap between germline ends came to 10 bases.

The CDR3 region is CASSKRHDNSPLHF. Written as DNA, the CDR3 is TGTGCCAGCAGTAAAAGACACGACAATTCACCCCTCCACTTT. The chain has TRBV7-3 and TRBJ1-6; D is ambiguous. Germline V CDR1 and CDR2: SGHTA, FQGTGA. This CDR3 comprises 14 residues. Trimming removed 6 bases from V and 7 bases from J, with 13 bases in between.

This sequence joins TRBV10-3 and TRBJ2-3, with 8 nucleotides matching TRBD2. CDR1 and CDR2 (germline): ENHRY, SYGVKD. Losses at the gene ends were 3 bases for V and 8 bases for J; bases not matched to a gene: 10. CDR3 size: 15 residues. CDR3 sequence (DNA): TGTGCCATCAGTGATGTAGGCGGTAGCGGGATTACGCAGTATTTT. Protein sequence: CAISDVGGSGITQYF.

The rearrangement links TRBV9 to TRBJ1-4; 7 bases align to TRBD1. The CDR3 sequence is 17 residues long. CDR1 and CDR2 from the germline V gene are SGDLS and YYNGEE. V lost 3 bases, J lost 0 bases, and 8 bases stayed unmatched. This chain's CDR3 is CASSGGQILATNEKLFF. The CDR3 nucleotides read TGTGCCAGCAGCGGGGGACAGATACTTGCAACTAATGAAAAACTGTTTTTT.

CDR3 residues: CASSRREGTGIQKNEQYF. CDR3 nucleotides: TGTGCCAGCAGCCGTCGCGAGGGGACAGGGATACAAAAAAATGAGCAGTACTTC. V gene TRBV11-2 combines with J gene TRBJ2-7; 9 nucleotides align to TRBD1. Per germline, CDR1 SGHAT and CDR2 FQNNGV. This CDR3 has 18 amino acids. With 5 bases clipped from V and 7 bases from J, the junction kept 21 bases outside the gene matches.

The rearrangement links TRBV10-3 to TRBJ1-4; D possibly corresponds to TRBD1 (5 bases). The ends were cut back, 0 bases at V and 8 bases at J, with 13 bases in the middle. Germline assignment: CDR1 ENHRY and CDR2 SYGVKD. This CDR3 is built from 15 residues. CDR3 nucleotide sequence: TGTGCCATCAGTGAGTCGATTCAGGGCGGGGAAAAACTGTTTTTT. Its translation is CAISESIQGGEKLFF.

This chain uses TRBV6-1 with TRBJ2-7; 9 nucleotides align to TRBD1. Germline CDR1 is MNHNS and CDR2 is SASEGT. After removal of 4 bases from V and 1 base from J, the junction contained 14 bases not matched to a gene. The CDR3 has 18 amino acids. The CDR3 DNA reads as TGTGCCAGCAGTGGTCCGGGACAGGGCCGAACGAAATCCTACGAGCAGTACTTC. Its protein product is CASSGPGQGRTKSYEQYF.

The chain uses TRBV2 and TRBJ1-5; possible D gene TRBD1, 5 bases. Looked up from germline, CDR1 is SNHLY and CDR2 is FYNNEI. The CDR3 contains 15 residues. The ends were cut back, 5 bases at V and 0 bases at J, with 11 bases in the middle. In nucleotides, the CDR3 is TGTGCCAGCAGTCAGGGATCTACTAGCAATCAGCCCCAGCATTTT. It translates to CASSQGSTSNQPQHF. The variable domain in full, completed from reference TRBV2 and TRBJ1-5, reads EPEVTQTPSHQVTQMGQEVILRCVPISNHLYFYWYRQILGQKVEFLVSFYNNEISEKSEIFDDQFSVERPDGSNFTLKIRSTKLEDSAMYFCASSQGSTSNQPQHFGDGTRLSIL.

V usage is TRBV7-2 and J usage is TRBJ2-7; D might be TRBD2 (7 bases). V was cut by 1 base and J by 2 bases, with 15 bases left in between. The CDR3 has 16 amino acids. Germline lookup yields CDR1 SGHTA and CDR2 FQGNSA. The CDR3 DNA reads TGTGCCAGCAGCTTAGGAGGAGGGGGGGGAACCTACGAGCAGTACTTC. This translates into CASSLGGGGGTYEQYF.

By share, this clone ranks as medium-sized. The rearrangement uses TRBV9 and TRBJ1-1; no clear D gene. CDR1 and CDR2 from the germline V gene are SGDLS and YYNGEE. This CDR3 has 14 amino acids. V shed 5 bases and J shed 4 bases, with 15 bases lying between them. The DNA for the CDR3 is TGTGCCAGCAGTGAGGGAACCTGGGGCACTGAAGCTTTCTTT. This encodes CASSEGTWGTEAFF.

This clone was observed a single time. The rearrangement joins TRBV19 to TRBJ2-1; 7 bases line up with TRBD2. The J segment lost 1 base and the V segment lost 7 bases, leaving 4 bases of the junction unmatched. Per the germline V gene, CDR1 is LNHDA and CDR2 is SQIVND (reference sequence). The CDR3 is made up of 14 amino acids. The CDR3 DNA reads as TGTGCCAGTACCCCCGGGGGGTCCTACAATGAGCAGTTCTTC. Translating gives CASTPGGSYNEQFF. Complete variable domain (other parts from reference TRBV19 and TRBJ2-1): DGGITQSPKYLFRKEGQNVTLSCEQNLNHDAMYWYRQDPGQGLRLIYYSQIVNDFQKGDIAEGYSVSREKKESFPLTVTSAQKNPTAFYLCASTPGGSYNEQFFGPGTRLTVL.

CDR3 loop: CASRPEANLGNEQFF. CDR3 in DNA: TGTGCCAGCAGACCAGAGGCAAACCTCGGCAATGAGCAGTTCTTC. This chain links TRBV6-5 with TRBJ2-1; D remains unclear. The CDR3 is 15 residues long. CDR1 MNHEY and CDR2 SVGAGI come from the germline V gene. V shed 6 bases and J shed 6 bases, with 18 bases lying between them.

The chain has TRBV5-8 and TRBJ1-6; tentatively, D is TRBD1 (5 bases). The germline V gene has CDR1 SGHTS and CDR2 YDEGEE. The length of the CDR3 is 17 residues. The V and J ends lost 4 bases and 0 bases respectively, with 14 bases between them. Here the CDR3 reads CASSRRDASSYNSPLHF. DNA for the CDR3: TGTGCCAGCAGCCGAAGGGACGCAAGCTCCTATAATTCACCCCTCCACTTT.

The chain combines TRBV28 with TRBJ2-7; TRBD1 might be the D (6 bases). This CDR3 is 15 amino acids long. CDR1 is MDHEN, CDR2 SYDVKM, per germline. The V gene lost 5 bases and the J gene lost 6 bases, with 20 bases spanning the gap. The CDR3 protein is CASSIIQGSPGEQYF. The CDR3 DNA reads TGTGCCAGCAGTATAATACAGGGATCCCCGGGCGAGCAGTACTTC.

This chain joins TRBV6-5 and TRBJ1-1; D unclear. The CDR3 is made up of 15 amino acids. V dropped 0 bases and J dropped 1 base, with 9 bases sitting between them. Germline lookup yields CDR1 MNHEY and CDR2 SVGAGI. Here the CDR3 DNA reads TGTGCCAGCAGTTACTCCGCCGGATCGAACACTGAAGCTTTCTTT. Translating gives CASSYSAGSNTEAFF.

The chain carries TRBV7-8 and TRBJ2-3, with TRBD2 as a possible D gene (6 bases). Per germline, CDR1 SGHVS and CDR2 FQNEAQ. The V end was cut by 11 bases, the J end by 3 bases, with 15 bases between. This CDR3 has 13 amino acids. CDR3 protein: CAAAGGWTDTQYF. The CDR3 nucleotides are TGTGCCGCCGCCGGGGGTTGGACAGATACGCAGTATTTT.

The chain uses TRBV4-3 and TRBJ1-2; D may be TRBD1 (6 bases). Deletions cut 3 bases from V and 6 bases from J, with 14 bases between. Germline V gene lookup returns CDR1 LGHNA and CDR2 YSLEER. The CDR3 is 14 amino acids. DNA for the CDR3: TGCGCCAGCAGCCACTCCGCGGGGGGCGATGGCTACACCTTC. It yields the protein CASSHSAGGDGYTF.

The chain uses TRBV21-1 and TRBJ2-2; the table's D call, TRBD2, has no DNA check behind it. TRBV21-1 corresponds to a pseudogene. The CDR3 is 17 residues long. Here the CDR3 reads CASSPASGGIRTGELFF. For the CDR3, the DNA is TGTGCCAGCAGCCCCGCTAGCGGGGGGATTAGAACCGGGGAGCTGTTTTTT.

This clone appeared once. V gene TRBV6-1 combines with J gene TRBJ1-1, with 8 bases aligning to TRBD1. CDR1 and CDR2 (germline): MNHNS, SASEGT. V lost 3 bases and J lost 5; bases outside the gene matches: 8. This CDR3 has 15 amino acids. CDR3 nucleotide sequence: TGTGCCAGCAGTGAGCCCCGGACAGGGTGGACTGAAGCTTTCTTT. It translates to CASSEPRTGWTEAFF.

This sequence joins TRBV2 and TRBJ2-4; D is perhaps TRBD1 (5 bases). The CDR3 totals 16 residues. The V and J ends lost 6 bases and 0 bases respectively, with 15 bases between them. Germline assignment: CDR1 SNHLY and CDR2 FYNNEI. This chain's CDR3 is CASRPRVELAKNIQYF. The CDR3 region has the DNA TGTGCCAGCAGACCCAGGGTTGAGCTAGCCAAAAACATTCAGTACTTC.